The clone carrying this T cell receptor (beta chain) was picked up a small number of times. The length of the CDR3 is 16 residues. V trimming: 3 bases; J trimming: 1 base; junction bases outside the gene matches: 5. Per germline, CDR1 SGDLS and CDR2 YYNGEE. These data belong to a study of blood T cell repertoires in COVID-19. Background on the study: From the United States, Italy and Spain came samples of acute and convalescent COVID-19.

As handled by the study authors: For nucleated cells, counts were estimated from reference gene primer amplification. Sequenced by immunoSEQ multiplex PCR; TCRdb stores in-frame clones only, minus some. That table gives V, J and clone size, and the DNA gave D and trimming. The sample consists of tens of thousands of clones, around nine tenths of them appearing once. Source material: peripheral blood. The V and J genes are TRBV9 and TRBJ1-1, with 11 bases matching TRBD1. This receptor was obtained from a man in his 60s with acute or convalescent COVID-19. In nucleotides, the CDR3 is TGTGCCAGCAGCGGAGGACAGGGGGCTTGGAACACTGAAGCTTTCTTT. Translating it yields CASSGGQGAWNTEAFF.